The 32 T cell receptor beta chains reported below all come from one sample, sequenced in a study of shared clonotypes between healthy human individuals. Data came from immunoSEQ multiplex PCR; TCRdb stores just in-frame clones and leaves some out. Of about half a million clones in the sample, about 80% were seen once. The source material was PBMCs. These TCRs come from a woman in her thirties or forties in good health. Some clones in this sample may be carry-over from other donors' samples.

As regards this clone: A clone one base away is much larger, so this may be a read error. V is TRBV28 and J is TRBJ1-2, with 7 bases aligning to TRBD1. CDR1 is MDHEN and CDR2 is SYDVKM in the germline V gene. This CDR3 has 14 amino acids. CDR3 residues: CASGLGGGNYGYTF. In DNA form, the CDR3 reads TGTGCCAGCGGTTTAGGGGGCGGCAACTATGGCTACACCTTC.

The V and J genes are TRBV27 and TRBJ2-7, with TRBD1 matching over 10 bases. With V trimmed by 3 bases and J by 1 base, 9 bases remained unmatched. The length of the CDR3 is 17 residues. Germline loops: CDR1 MNHEY, CDR2 SMNVEV (reference sequence). As DNA, the CDR3 is TGTGCCAGCAGTTTTAAAATCCCGGGACAGGGGTCCTACGAGCAGTACTTC. Translation: CASSFKIPGQGSYEQYF.

The rearrangement joins TRBV7-3 to TRBJ2-3, with 11 nucleotides matching TRBD2. Germline V gene data show CDR1 as SGHTA and CDR2 as FQGTGA. V was pared by 8 bases and J by 4 bases, with 8 bases of the junction left unmatched. The CDR3 has 15 residues. CDR3 DNA sequence: TGTGCCAGCGGGGTAGCGGGAGGGTTCTCAGATACGCAGTATTTT. Residues: CASGVAGGFSDTQYF.

The table lists this clone with a few counts. This rearrangement joins TRBV11-2 to TRBJ2-7; tentatively, D is TRBD1 or TRBD2 (5 bases each). V was clipped by 4 bases and J by 6 bases, with 19 bases between them. The CDR3 has 15 residues. Germline loops: CDR1 SGHAT, CDR2 FQNNGV. In DNA, the CDR3 is TGTGCCAGCAGCTCCCACCGGGACCCTAAAGGCGAGCAGTACTTC. It specifies CASSSHRDPKGEQYF. The whole variable domain, filled in from reference TRBV11-2 and TRBJ2-7, reads EAGVAQSPRYKIIEKRQSVAFWCNPISGHATLYWYQQILGQGPKLLIQFQNNGVVDDSQLPKDRFSAERLKGVDSTLKIQPAKLEDSAVYLCASSSHRDPKGEQYFGPGTRLTVT.

V and J are TRBV18 and TRBJ2-7; the D is unclear. Deletions cut 6 bases from V and 0 bases from J, with 12 bases between. CDR1 KGHSH and CDR2 LQKENI come from the germline V gene. The CDR3 has 14 residues. The CDR3 region has the DNA TGTGCCAGCTCCCCCGCAGGACCCTCCTACGAGCAGTACTTC. It is translated as CASSPAGPSYEQYF. The full variable domain, its missing parts supplied by reference TRBV18 and TRBJ2-7, is NAGVMQNPRHLVRRRGQEARLRCSPMKGHSHVYWYRQLPEEGLKFMVYLQKENIIDESGMPKERFSAEFPKEGPSILRIQQVVRGDSAAYFCASSPAGPSYEQYFGPGTRLTVT.

V is TRBV28 and J is TRBJ1-1, with unresolved D. Germline CDR1 reads MDHEN; CDR2 reads SYDVKM. CDR3 size: 16 residues. V gave up 8 bases and J gave up 7 bases, with 26 bases separating them. CDR3 DNA: TGTGCCAGCGGTTCATATTCCCGAGACATTCTCGGTGAAGCTTTCTTT. The encoded protein is CASGSYSRDILGEAFF.

This chain joins TRBV15 and TRBJ2-7, with a possible D match to TRBD1 (5 bases). CDR1 is LNHNV and CDR2 is YYDKDF in the germline V gene (reference sequence). Trimming pared 0 bases from V and 3 bases from J, leaving 12 bases between. This CDR3 has 15 amino acids. The CDR3 nucleotides are TGTGCCACCAGCAGAGATTTGGCACAGGACTACGAGCAGTACTTC. As protein: CATSRDLAQDYEQYF. The full variable domain, with the rest looked up from reference TRBV15 and TRBJ2-7, is DAMVIQNPRYQVTQFGKPVTLSCSQTLNHNVMYWYQQKSSQAPKLLFHYYDKDFNNEADTPDNFQSRRPNTSFCFLDIRSPGLGDTAMYLCATSRDLAQDYEQYFGPGTRLTVT.

This chain connects TRBV4-1 to TRBJ1-1; no clear D. Germline V gives CDR1 MGHRA, CDR2 YSYEKL. This CDR3 comprises 13 residues. Trimming stripped 6 bases from V and 4 bases from J, with 12 bases between. CDR3 DNA sequence: TGCGCCAGCAGTCCCCGTGGAGGCACTGAAGCTTTCTTT. Its translation: CASSPRGGTEAFF.

The chain recombines TRBV2 with TRBJ1-2; TRBD1 might be the D (5 bases). In germline, CDR1 is SNHLY, CDR2 FYNNEI. CDR3 length: 15 residues. Between the trimmed V and J ends, which lost 6 bases and 1 base, there was a span of 15 bases. The CDR3 loop reads CASRGLPGLNYGYTF. CDR3 in DNA: TGTGCCAGCAGGGGGCTTCCGGGTCTTAACTATGGCTACACCTTC.

V gene TRBV28 combines with J gene TRBJ1-2; the D is unclear. From germline, CDR1 is MDHEN and CDR2 SYDVKM. The CDR3 is 12 amino acids. V was pared by 2 bases and J by 10 bases, with 11 bases between. CDR3 bases: TGTGCCAGCAGTTTAGCCCCCTACGCCTACACCTTC. It is translated as CASSLAPYAYTF.

V gene TRBV15 combines with J gene TRBJ2-7; TRBD2 might be the D (7 bases). Per the germline V gene, CDR1 is LNHNV and CDR2 is YYDKDF (reference sequence). Trimming left V 4 bases short and J 5 bases short, with 18 bases between. The CDR3 totals 15 residues. The CDR3 DNA follows: TGTGCCACCAGCACCCGGGGGGCAGGGAAGGACGAGCAGTACTTC. Its translation: CATSTRGAGKDEQYF.

This sequence joins TRBV18 and TRBJ1-2; D may be TRBD1 (5 bases). This CDR3 is 14 amino acids long. Trimming cost V 1 base and J 3 bases, with 9 bases left between them. Germline CDR1 and CDR2: KGHSH and LQKENI. The CDR3 sequence is CASSPRARDYGYTF. The CDR3 DNA follows: TGTGCCAGCTCACCACGGGCCAGGGACTATGGCTACACCTTC. The complete variable domain, with remaining parts taken from reference TRBV18 and TRBJ1-2, reads NAGVMQNPRHLVRRRGQEARLRCSPMKGHSHVYWYRQLPEEGLKFMVYLQKENIIDESGMPKERFSAEFPKEGPSILRIQQVVRGDSAAYFCASSPRARDYGYTFGSGTRLTVV.

V is TRBV7-2 and J is TRBJ1-6; 7 bases fit TRBD1. The germline CDR1 and CDR2 sequences are SGHTA and FQGNSA. The ends lost 5 bases at V and 8 bases at J; junction bases unmatched: 6. CDR3 length: 14 amino acids. CDR3 coding DNA: TGTGCCAGCAGCACGACAGGGTCAGATTCACCCCTCCACTTT. Protein sequence: CASSTTGSDSPLHF.

The J gene is TRBJ2-7, the V gene TRBV7-9; the match to TRBD1 covers 12 bases. V shed 5 bases and J 6 bases; nucleotides not matched to a gene: 11. The V gene's germline CDR1 is SEHNR and CDR2 FQNEAQ (reference sequence). The CDR3 sequence is 16 residues long. The CDR3 is CASSPPSGTGGAEQYF. DNA of the CDR3: TGTGCCAGCAGCCCGCCCTCCGGGACAGGGGGCGCCGAGCAGTACTTC.

This clone has only a few counts. The chain has TRBV5-4 and TRBJ2-1; 9 nucleotides match TRBD2. Looked up from germline, CDR1 is SGHNT and CDR2 is YYREEE (reference sequence). This CDR3 is built from 15 residues. V lost 3 bases to trimming and J lost 7 bases; unmatched junction nucleotides: 8. The CDR3 is CASSSEREVGNEQFF. In nucleotides, the CDR3 is TGTGCCAGCAGCTCCGAGCGGGAGGTTGGGAATGAGCAGTTCTTC.

This clone was counted only a few times. This chain joins TRBV5-4 and TRBJ2-5; D remains unclear. Per the germline V gene, CDR1 is SGHNT and CDR2 is YYREEE (reference sequence). V was trimmed by 4 bases and J by 2 bases, leaving 12 bases between them. The CDR3 length is 14 residues. CDR3 sequence (DNA): TGTGCCAGCAGCCTGTACGGAGAACAAGAGACCCAGTACTTC. Its protein product is CASSLYGEQETQYF. Full variable domain (remainder filled in from reference TRBV5-4 and TRBJ2-5): ETGVTQSPTHLIKTRGQQVTLRCSSQSGHNTVSWYQQALGQGPQFIFQYYREEENGRGNFPPRFSGLQFPNYSSELNVNALELDDSALYLCASSLYGEQETQYFGPGTRLLVL.

This clone was seen only once. The chain joins TRBV5-8 to TRBJ2-7, with D possibly TRBD1 on 6 matching bases. Trimming removed 0 bases at V and 5 bases at J, with 15 bases between. The germline V gene encodes CDR1 SGHTS and CDR2 YDEGEE. This CDR3 has 15 residues. This CDR3 is CASSLATGTSNEQYF. As DNA, the CDR3 is TGTGCCAGCAGCTTGGCCACCGGGACATCGAACGAGCAGTACTTC.

This clone appeared once. The rearrangement joins TRBV5-1 to TRBJ2-1; 12 bases match TRBD2. This CDR3 spans 17 amino acids. V lost 4 bases and J lost 4; bases outside the gene matches: 9. Germline V gives CDR1 SGHRS, CDR2 YFSETQ. CDR3 loop: CASSLLAGGPGYNEQFF. The DNA for the CDR3 is TGCGCCAGCAGCCTTCTAGCGGGAGGGCCGGGGTACAATGAGCAGTTCTTC.

This clone was seen only once. DNA of the CDR3: TGTGCCAGCAGAACCCCGGGACAGAGAAACTATGGCTACACCTTC. Translated: CASRTPGQRNYGYTF. The V gene is TRBV6-1, the J gene TRBJ1-2, with 7 bases aligning to TRBD1. Per germline, CDR1 MNHNS and CDR2 SASEGT. The CDR3 extends over 15 amino acids. V shed 6 bases, J shed 2 bases, and the junction held 9 bases outside the gene matches.

A single count supports this clone. The gene calls are TRBV2 and TRBJ2-5, with a tentative D call TRBD1 (5 bases). The germline V gene has CDR1 SNHLY and CDR2 FYNNEI. The CDR3 contains 14 residues. Trimming removed 6 bases at V and 5 bases at J, with 16 bases between. The CDR3: CASRNQGISETQYF. CDR3 DNA sequence: TGTGCCAGCAGAAACCAGGGTATCTCGGAGACCCAGTACTTC. Complete variable domain (other parts from reference TRBV2 and TRBJ2-5): EPEVTQTPSHQVTQMGQEVILRCVPISNHLYFYWYRQILGQKVEFLVSFYNNEISEKSEIFDDQFSVERPDGSNFTLKIRSTKLEDSAMYFCASRNQGISETQYFGPGTRLLVL.

The V call is TRBV6-1, the J call TRBJ2-1, with TRBD2 matching over 7 bases. V gave up 6 bases and J gave up 9 bases; unmatched junction bases: 8. Germline values: CDR1 MNHNS, CDR2 SASEGT. The CDR3 consists of 13 residues. The CDR3 nucleotides read TGTGCCAGCAGACCGACTAGCTTGGGTGAGCAGTTCTTC. Translating gives CASRPTSLGEQFF.

The chain has TRBV5-5 and TRBJ1-5, with D perhaps TRBD1 (5 bases). From germline, CDR1 is SGHKS and CDR2 YYEKEE (reference sequence). V was pared by 7 bases and J by 9 bases, with 14 bases between. CDR3 length: 12 residues. This CDR3 reads CASPTQGRPQHF. The CDR3 DNA follows: TGTGCCAGCCCCACTCAGGGTCGGCCCCAGCATTTT.

V gene TRBV5-1 combines with J gene TRBJ2-7, with 8 bases aligning to TRBD1. Germline CDR1 is SGHRS and CDR2 is YFSETQ. V lost 4 bases to trimming and J lost 6 bases; unmatched junction nucleotides: 9. The CDR3 length is 14 residues. The CDR3 reads CASSATGDIGEQYF. The CDR3 nucleotides read TGCGCCAGCAGCGCGACAGGGGATATCGGCGAGCAGTACTTC.

This clone has just a few counts. This sequence joins TRBV25-1 and TRBJ2-5, with no clear D. Matching the DNA end better, TRBJ2-7 makes the J call doubtful. From germline, CDR1 is MGHDK and CDR2 SYGVNS. This CDR3 spans 15 amino acids. CDR3 in amino acids: CASSGPLENSYEQYF. The CDR3 region has the DNA TGTGCCAGCAGTGGCCCCCTGGAGAACTCCTACGAGCAGTACTTC.

This clone appeared a single time. The chain recombines TRBV25-1 with TRBJ1-2, with a tentative D call TRBD1 (5 bases). V was shortened by 4 bases and J by 5 bases, with 11 bases between the two germline ends. The CDR3 has 13 amino acids. Germline V gene data show CDR1 as MGHDK and CDR2 as SYGVNS. DNA for the CDR3: TGTGCCAGCAGTGCCCGGGGCAGTTATGGCTACACCTTC. Protein: CASSARGSYGYTF.

V is TRBV7-2 and J is TRBJ2-7; D not resolved. The V end lost 4 bases, the J end lost 6 bases, and 13 bases lay between the germline ends. From germline, CDR1 is SGHTA and CDR2 FQGNSA. The length of the CDR3 is 13 residues. This CDR3 is CASSSARSSEQYF. The DNA for the CDR3 is TGTGCCAGCAGCTCAGCCCGCTCGAGCGAGCAGTACTTC.

The CDR3 region has the DNA TGTGCCAGCAGCGTTCCCGGCCGACAGGGCTACACCTTC. Its protein product is CASSVPGRQGYTF. The chain couples TRBV5-5 to TRBJ1-2; possible D gene TRBD1, 5 bases. The CDR3 covers 13 residues. Trimming stripped 4 bases from V and 8 bases from J, with 15 bases between. Germline CDR1 is SGHKS and CDR2 is YYEKEE (reference sequence).

This chain uses TRBV9 with TRBJ1-1; 9 nucleotides agree with TRBD1. CDR3 length equals 13 residues. The germline V gene has CDR1 SGDLS and CDR2 YYNGEE. Trimming took 0 bases from V and 10 from J; bases not matched to a gene: 4. This chain's CDR3 is CASSVEGQGGAFF. In DNA, the CDR3 is TGTGCCAGCAGCGTAGAGGGACAGGGCGGAGCTTTCTTT.

A note on this clone: This sample also contains other DNA sequences that code for the same CDR3. The V and J genes are TRBV7-9 and TRBJ2-1, with 10 bases matching TRBD2. With V trimmed by 5 bases and J by 1 base, 5 bases remained unmatched. From germline, CDR1 is SEHNR and CDR2 FQNEAQ (reference sequence). The CDR3 totals 16 residues. The CDR3 is CASSPRLAGSYNEQFF. The CDR3 bases are TGTGCCAGCAGCCCACGACTAGCGGGTTCCTACAATGAGCAGTTCTTC.

The chain links TRBV11-2 to TRBJ2-7, with D possibly TRBD2 on 5 matching bases. The CDR3 is 12 residues long. Germline V gene lookup returns CDR1 SGHAT and CDR2 FQNNGV. Trimming pared 6 bases from V and 7 bases from J, leaving 13 bases between. The CDR3 is CASSFNSGEQYF. The CDR3 nucleotides are TGTGCCAGCAGTTTCAATTCGGGGGAGCAGTACTTC. The variable domain in full, completed from reference TRBV11-2 and TRBJ2-7, reads EAGVAQSPRYKIIEKRQSVAFWCNPISGHATLYWYQQILGQGPKLLIQFQNNGVVDDSQLPKDRFSAERLKGVDSTLKIQPAKLEDSAVYLCASSFNSGEQYFGPGTRLTVT.

Concerning this clone itself: The same CDR3 also results from other DNA sequences found in this sample. The genes are TRBV5-4 and TRBJ2-3; the D gene is possibly TRBD2 (5 bases). The CDR3 has 14 residues. From germline, CDR1 is SGHNT and CDR2 YYREEE (reference sequence). The V end was cut by 0 bases, the J end by 3 bases, with 8 bases between. CDR3 in amino acids: CASSLDTGTDTQYF. The CDR3 nucleotides read TGTGCCAGCAGCTTGGACACGGGAACAGATACGCAGTATTTT.

This clone has more than one count but fewer than ten. Other DNA sequences of this sample code for an identical CDR3. The V and J genes are TRBV11-3 and TRBJ2-5; D uncertain. The ends were cut back, 1 base at V and 5 bases at J, with 5 bases in the middle. Per germline, CDR1 SGHNT and CDR2 YENEEA. CDR3 size: 12 residues. The CDR3 DNA is TGTGCCAGCAGCTTAGGCTCGGAGACCCAGTACTTC. This encodes CASSLGSETQYF.